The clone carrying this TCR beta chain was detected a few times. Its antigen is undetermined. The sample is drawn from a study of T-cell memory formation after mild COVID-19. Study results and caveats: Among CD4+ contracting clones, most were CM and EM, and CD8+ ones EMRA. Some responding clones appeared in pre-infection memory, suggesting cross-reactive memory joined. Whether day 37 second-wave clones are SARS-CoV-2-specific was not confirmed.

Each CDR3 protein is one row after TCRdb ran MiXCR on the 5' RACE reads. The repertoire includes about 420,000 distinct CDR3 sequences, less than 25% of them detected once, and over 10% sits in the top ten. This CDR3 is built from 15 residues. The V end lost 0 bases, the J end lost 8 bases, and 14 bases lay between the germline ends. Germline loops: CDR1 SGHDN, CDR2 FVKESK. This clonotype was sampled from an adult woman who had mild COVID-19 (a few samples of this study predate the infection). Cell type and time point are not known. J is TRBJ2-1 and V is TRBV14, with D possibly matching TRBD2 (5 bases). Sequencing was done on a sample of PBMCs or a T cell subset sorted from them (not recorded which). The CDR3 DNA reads TGTGCCAGCAGCCAAGATGGGAGCAGGCGGTATGAGCAGTTCTTC. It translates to CASSQDGSRRYEQFF.